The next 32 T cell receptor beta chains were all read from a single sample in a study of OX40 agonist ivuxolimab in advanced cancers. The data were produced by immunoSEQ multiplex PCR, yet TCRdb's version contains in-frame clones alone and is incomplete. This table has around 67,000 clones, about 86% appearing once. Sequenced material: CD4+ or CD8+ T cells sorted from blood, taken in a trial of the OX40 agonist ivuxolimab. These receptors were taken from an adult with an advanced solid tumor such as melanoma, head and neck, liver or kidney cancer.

The DNA of the CDR3 is TGTGCCTGGAGTGCTGGCCCTGGGGGACGCTACACCTTC. It encodes CAWSAGPGGRYTF. The genes are TRBV30 and TRBJ1-2; perhaps TRBD1 as D (5 bases). The ends were cut back, 1 base at V and 9 bases at J, with 15 bases in the middle. This CDR3 comprises 13 residues. Germline CDR1 and CDR2: GTSNPN and SVGIG (reference sequence).

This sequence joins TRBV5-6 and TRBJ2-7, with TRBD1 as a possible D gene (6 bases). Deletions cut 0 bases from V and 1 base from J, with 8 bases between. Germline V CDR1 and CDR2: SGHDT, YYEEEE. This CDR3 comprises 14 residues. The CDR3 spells CASSLGQGSYEQYF. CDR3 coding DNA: TGTGCCAGCAGCTTGGGGCAGGGGTCCTACGAGCAGTACTTC.

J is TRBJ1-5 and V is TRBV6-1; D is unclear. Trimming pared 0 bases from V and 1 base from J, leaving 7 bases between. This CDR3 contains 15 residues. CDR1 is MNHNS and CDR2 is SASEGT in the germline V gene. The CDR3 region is CASSEALLSNQPQHF. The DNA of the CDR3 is TGTGCCAGCAGTGAAGCACTGCTAAGCAATCAGCCCCAGCATTTT.

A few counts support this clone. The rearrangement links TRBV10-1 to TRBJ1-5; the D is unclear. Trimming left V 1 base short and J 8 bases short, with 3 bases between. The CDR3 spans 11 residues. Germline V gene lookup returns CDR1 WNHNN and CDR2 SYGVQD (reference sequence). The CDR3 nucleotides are TGCGCCAGCAGTGAGTGTAAGCCCCAGCATTTT. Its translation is CASSECKPQHF.

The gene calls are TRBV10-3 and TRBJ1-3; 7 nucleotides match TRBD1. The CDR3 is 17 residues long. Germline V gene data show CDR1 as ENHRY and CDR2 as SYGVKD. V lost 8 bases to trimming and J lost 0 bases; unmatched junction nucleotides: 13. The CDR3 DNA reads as TGTGCCATCGGGGCGCCGGGACAGACCAACTCTGGAAACACCATATATTTT. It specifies CAIGAPGQTNSGNTIYF.

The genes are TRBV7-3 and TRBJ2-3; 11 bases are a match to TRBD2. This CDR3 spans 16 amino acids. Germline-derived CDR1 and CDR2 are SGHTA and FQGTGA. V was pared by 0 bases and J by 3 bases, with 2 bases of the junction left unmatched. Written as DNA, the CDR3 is TGTGCCAGCAGCTTAACCACTAGCGGGGGTACAGATACGCAGTATTTT. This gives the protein CASSLTTSGGTDTQYF. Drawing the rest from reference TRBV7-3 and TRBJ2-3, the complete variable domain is GAGVSQTPSNKVTEKGKYVELRCDPISGHTALYWYRQSLGQGPEFLIYFQGTGAADDSGLPNDRFFAVRPEGSVSTLKIQRTERGDSAVYLCASSLTTSGGTDTQYFGPGTRLTVL.

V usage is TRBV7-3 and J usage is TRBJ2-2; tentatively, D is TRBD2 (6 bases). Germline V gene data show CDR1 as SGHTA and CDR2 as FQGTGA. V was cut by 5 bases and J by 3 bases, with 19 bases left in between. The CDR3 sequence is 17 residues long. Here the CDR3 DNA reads TGTGCCAGCAGCCTACCGCTAGACGGGAGATACACCGGGGAGCTGTTTTTT. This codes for CASSLPLDGRYTGELFF.

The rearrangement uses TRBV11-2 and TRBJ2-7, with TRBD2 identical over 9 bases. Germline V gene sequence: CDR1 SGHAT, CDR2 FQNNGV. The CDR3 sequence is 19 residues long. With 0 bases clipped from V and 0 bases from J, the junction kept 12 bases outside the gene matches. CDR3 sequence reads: CASSLEGWASGTRSYEQYF. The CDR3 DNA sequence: TGTGCCAGCAGCTTAGAAGGCTGGGCTAGCGGGACCCGCTCCTACGAGCAGTACTTC.

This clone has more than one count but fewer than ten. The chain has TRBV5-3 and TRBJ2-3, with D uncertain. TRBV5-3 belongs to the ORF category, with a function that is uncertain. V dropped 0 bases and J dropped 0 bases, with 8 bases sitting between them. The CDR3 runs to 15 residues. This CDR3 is CARSLGLTSTDTQYF. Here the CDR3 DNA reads TGTGCCAGAAGCTTGGGCCTAACTAGCACAGATACGCAGTATTTT.

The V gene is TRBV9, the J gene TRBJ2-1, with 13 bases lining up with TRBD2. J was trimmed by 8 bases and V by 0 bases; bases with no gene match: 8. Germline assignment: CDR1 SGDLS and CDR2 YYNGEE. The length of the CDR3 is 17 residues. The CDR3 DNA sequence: TGTGCCAGCAGCGTAGCCCCCACTAGCGGGGGGGCTTATGAGCAGTTCTTC. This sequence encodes CASSVAPTSGGAYEQFF.

CDR3 sequence reads: CASSLGFDGYTF. In nucleotides, the CDR3 is TGTGCCAGCAGCTTAGGTTTTGACGGCTACACCTTC. The V and J genes are TRBV7-9 and TRBJ1-2; D is undetermined. The CDR3 extends over 12 amino acids. Germline V gene lookup returns CDR1 SEHNR and CDR2 FQNEAQ (reference sequence). The germline V and J ends were trimmed by 1 base and 8 bases, with 8 bases remaining between them.

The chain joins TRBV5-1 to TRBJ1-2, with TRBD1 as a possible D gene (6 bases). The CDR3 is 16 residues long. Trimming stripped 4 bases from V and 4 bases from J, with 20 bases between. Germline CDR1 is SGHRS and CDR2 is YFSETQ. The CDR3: CASSGTQGTVGYGYTF. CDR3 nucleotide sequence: TGCGCCAGCAGCGGAACCCAGGGGACGGTGGGCTATGGCTACACCTTC.

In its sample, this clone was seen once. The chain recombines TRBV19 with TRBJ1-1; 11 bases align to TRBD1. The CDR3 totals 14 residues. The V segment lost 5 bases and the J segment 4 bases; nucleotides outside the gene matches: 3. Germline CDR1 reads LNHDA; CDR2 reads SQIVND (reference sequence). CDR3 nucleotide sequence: TGTGCCAGTAGTCAGGGACAGGGGGTCACTGAAGCTTTCTTT. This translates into CASSQGQGVTEAFF.

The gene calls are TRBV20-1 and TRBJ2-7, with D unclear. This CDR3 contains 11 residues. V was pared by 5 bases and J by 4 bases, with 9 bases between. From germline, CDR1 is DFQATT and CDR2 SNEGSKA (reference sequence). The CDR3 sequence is CSAGIEYEQYF. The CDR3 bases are TGCAGTGCTGGCATAGAATACGAGCAGTACTTC.

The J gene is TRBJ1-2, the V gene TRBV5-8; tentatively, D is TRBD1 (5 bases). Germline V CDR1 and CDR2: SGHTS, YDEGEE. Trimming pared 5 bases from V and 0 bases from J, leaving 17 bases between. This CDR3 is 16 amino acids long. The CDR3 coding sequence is TGTGCCAGCAGTCTATATTATGGGGGAACTAACTATGGCTACACCTTC. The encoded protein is CASSLYYGGTNYGYTF.

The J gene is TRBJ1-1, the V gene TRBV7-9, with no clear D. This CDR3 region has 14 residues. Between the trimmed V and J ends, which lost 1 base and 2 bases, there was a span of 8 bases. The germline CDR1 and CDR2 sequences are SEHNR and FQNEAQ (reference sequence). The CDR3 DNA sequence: TGTGCCAGCAGCTTAGGAGGGCGAAACACTGAAGCTTTCTTT. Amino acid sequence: CASSLGGRNTEAFF. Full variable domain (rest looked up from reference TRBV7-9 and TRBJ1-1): DTGVSQNPRHKITKRGQNVTFRCDPISEHNRLYWYRQTLGQGPEFLTYFQNEAQLEKSRLLSDRFSAERPKGSFSTLEIQRTEQGDSAMYLCASSLGGRNTEAFFGQGTRLTVV.

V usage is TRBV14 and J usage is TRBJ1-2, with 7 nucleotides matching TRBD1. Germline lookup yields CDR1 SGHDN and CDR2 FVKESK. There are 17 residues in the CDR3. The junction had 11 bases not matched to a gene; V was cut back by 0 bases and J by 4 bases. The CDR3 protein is CASSQEGGPGGIYGYTF. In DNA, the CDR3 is TGTGCCAGCAGCCAAGAAGGAGGACCAGGGGGGATCTATGGCTACACCTTC.

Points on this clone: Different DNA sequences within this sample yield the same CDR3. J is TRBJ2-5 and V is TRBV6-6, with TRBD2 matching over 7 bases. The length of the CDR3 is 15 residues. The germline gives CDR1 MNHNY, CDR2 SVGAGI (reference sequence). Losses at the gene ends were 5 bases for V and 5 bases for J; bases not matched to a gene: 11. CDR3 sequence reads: CASSAVGRAGETQYF. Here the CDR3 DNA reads TGTGCCAGCAGTGCCGTAGGGAGGGCTGGGGAGACCCAGTACTTC.

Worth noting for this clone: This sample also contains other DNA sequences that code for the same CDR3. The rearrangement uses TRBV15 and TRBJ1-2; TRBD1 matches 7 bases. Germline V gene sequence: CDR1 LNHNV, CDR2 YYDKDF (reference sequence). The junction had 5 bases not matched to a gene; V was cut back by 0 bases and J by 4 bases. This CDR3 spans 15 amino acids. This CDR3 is CATSRDSQGSYGYTF. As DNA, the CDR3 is TGTGCCACCAGCAGAGATTCACAGGGGTCCTATGGCTACACCTTC. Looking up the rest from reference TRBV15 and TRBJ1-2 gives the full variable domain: DAMVIQNPRYQVTQFGKPVTLSCSQTLNHNVMYWYQQKSSQAPKLLFHYYDKDFNNEADTPDNFQSRRPNTSFCFLDIRSPGLGDTAMYLCATSRDSQGSYGYTFGSGTRLTVV.

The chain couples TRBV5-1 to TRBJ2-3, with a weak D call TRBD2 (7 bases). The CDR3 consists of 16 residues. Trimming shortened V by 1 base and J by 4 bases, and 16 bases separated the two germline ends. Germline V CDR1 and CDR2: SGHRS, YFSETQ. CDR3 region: CASSLFGGLGADTQYF. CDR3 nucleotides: TGCGCCAGCAGCTTGTTCGGGGGGCTAGGCGCAGATACGCAGTATTTT.

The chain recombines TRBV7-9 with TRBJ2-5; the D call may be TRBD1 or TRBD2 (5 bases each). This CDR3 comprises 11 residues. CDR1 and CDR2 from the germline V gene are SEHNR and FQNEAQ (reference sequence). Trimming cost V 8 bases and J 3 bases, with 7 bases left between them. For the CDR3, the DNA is TGTGCCAGCTGGGGGAAAGAGACCCAGTACTTC. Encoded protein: CASWGKETQYF. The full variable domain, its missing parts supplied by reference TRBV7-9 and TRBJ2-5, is DTGVSQNPRHKITKRGQNVTFRCDPISEHNRLYWYRQTLGQGPEFLTYFQNEAQLEKSRLLSDRFSAERPKGSFSTLEIQRTEQGDSAMYLCASWGKETQYFGPGTRLLVL.

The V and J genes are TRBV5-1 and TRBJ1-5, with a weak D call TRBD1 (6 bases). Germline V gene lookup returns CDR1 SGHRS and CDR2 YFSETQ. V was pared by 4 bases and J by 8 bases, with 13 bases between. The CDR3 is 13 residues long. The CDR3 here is CASSRTGKEPQHF. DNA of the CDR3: TGCGCCAGCAGCCGCACAGGGAAGGAGCCCCAGCATTTT.

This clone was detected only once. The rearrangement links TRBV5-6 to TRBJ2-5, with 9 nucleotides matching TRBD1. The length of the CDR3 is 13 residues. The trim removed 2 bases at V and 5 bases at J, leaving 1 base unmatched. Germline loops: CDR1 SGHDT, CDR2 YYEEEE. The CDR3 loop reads CASSFGQGETQYF. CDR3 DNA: TGTGCCAGCAGCTTTGGACAGGGGGAGACCCAGTACTTC.

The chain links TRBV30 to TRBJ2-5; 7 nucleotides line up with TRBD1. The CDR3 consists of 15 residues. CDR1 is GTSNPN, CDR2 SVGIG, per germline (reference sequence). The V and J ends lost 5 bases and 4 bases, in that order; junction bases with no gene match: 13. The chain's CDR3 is CAWALSGQPLETQYF. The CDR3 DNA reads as TGTGCCTGGGCCCTCTCGGGACAGCCACTAGAGACCCAGTACTTC.

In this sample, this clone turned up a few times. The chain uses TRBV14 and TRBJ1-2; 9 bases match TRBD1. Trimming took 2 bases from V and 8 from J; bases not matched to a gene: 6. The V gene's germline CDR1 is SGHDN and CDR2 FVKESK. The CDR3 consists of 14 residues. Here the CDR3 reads CASSQRDRERGYTF. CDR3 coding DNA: TGTGCCAGCAGCCAAAGGGACAGGGAAAGAGGCTACACCTTC.

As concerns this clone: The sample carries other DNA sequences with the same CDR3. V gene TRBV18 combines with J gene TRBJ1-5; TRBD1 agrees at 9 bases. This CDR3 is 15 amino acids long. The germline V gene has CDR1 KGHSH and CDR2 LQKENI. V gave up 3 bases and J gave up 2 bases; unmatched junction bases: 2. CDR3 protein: CASSPDRGGNQPQHF. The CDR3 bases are TGTGCCAGCTCACCCGACAGGGGGGGCAATCAGCCCCAGCATTTT.

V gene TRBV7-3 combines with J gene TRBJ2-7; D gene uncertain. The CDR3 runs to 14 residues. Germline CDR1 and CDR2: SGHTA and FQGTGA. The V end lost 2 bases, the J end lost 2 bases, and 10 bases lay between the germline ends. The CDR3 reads CASSLVGKTYEQYF. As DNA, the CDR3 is TGTGCCAGCAGCTTAGTGGGCAAAACCTACGAGCAGTACTTC.

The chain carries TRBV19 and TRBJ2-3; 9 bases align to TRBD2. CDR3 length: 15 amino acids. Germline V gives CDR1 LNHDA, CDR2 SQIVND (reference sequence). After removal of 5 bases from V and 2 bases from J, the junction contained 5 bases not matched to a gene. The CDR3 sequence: CASSLPGLATDTQYF. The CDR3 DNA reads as TGTGCCAGTAGTCTACCGGGACTAGCCACAGATACGCAGTATTTT.

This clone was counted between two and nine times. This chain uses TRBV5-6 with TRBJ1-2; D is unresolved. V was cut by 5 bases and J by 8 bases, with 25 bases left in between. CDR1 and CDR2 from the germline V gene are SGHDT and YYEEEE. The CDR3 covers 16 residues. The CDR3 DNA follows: TGTGCCAGCAGGGGGTCGGGTGAGGGTCCGCGTAAAGGCTACACCTTC. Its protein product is CASRGSGEGPRKGYTF.

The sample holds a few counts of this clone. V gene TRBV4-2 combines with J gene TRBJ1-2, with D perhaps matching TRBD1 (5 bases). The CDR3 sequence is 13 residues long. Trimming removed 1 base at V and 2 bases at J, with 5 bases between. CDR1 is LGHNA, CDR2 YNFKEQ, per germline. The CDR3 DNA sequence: TGTGCCAGCAGCCAAGGACAGAACTATGGCTACACCTTC. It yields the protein CASSQGQNYGYTF.

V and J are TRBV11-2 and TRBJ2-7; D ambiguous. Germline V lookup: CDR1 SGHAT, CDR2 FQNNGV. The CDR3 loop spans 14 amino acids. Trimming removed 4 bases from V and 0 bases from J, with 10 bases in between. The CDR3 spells CASSSLRNSYEQYF. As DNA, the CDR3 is TGTGCCAGCAGCTCACTCCGGAACTCCTACGAGCAGTACTTC.

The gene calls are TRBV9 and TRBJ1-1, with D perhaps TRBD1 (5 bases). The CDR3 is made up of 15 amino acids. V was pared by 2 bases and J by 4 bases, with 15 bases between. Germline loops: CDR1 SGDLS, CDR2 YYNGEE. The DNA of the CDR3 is TGTGCCAGCAGCGTGCCAGGTGGGGGGGGCACTGAAGCTTTCTTT. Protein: CASSVPGGGGTEAFF.